This passage covers 29 T cell receptor beta chains from one sample sequenced in a study of persistence of HIV-infected CD4 T cells (dated by TCRdb to 2018 to 2021). The immunoSEQ hsTCRB assay version 4, run in survey mode, was used to sequence TCRbeta repertoires from genomic DNA. Held by TCRdb, this immuneACCESS table contains in-frame sequences only and omits some clones. Under half of the omission traces to an unresolved V gene where checked; the cause of the rest is unknown. Present in this sample are fewer than 45,000 clones, less than 90% of which were seen just once. The top ten hold approximately 0.45% of the sample. These receptors are not linked to any known antigen. In the paper's terms, the treatment or condition label means: suppressive antiretroviral therapy. As a nonspecific positive control representing the CD4+ T cell repertoire, cells were stimulated with anti-CD3/anti-CD28 magnetic beads. CD4+ T cells that responded were sorted based on upregulation of both CD40 ligand and CD69.

The sequencing here drew on CD4+ T cells sorted from PBMCs after roughly 17-hour stimulation, taken from a patient who received antiretroviral therapy. Taken with the paper, the label for cell subset or site translates to: CD40L+CD69+ CD4 T cells responding to anti-CD3/anti-CD28 beads, representing the overall repertoire. Source of these receptors: an adult woman with HIV who was CMV-seropositive.

The chain links TRBV11-3 to TRBJ2-2; D gene ambiguous. V lost 3 bases and J 4 bases, leaving 6 bases between the germline ends. CDR3 length equals 13 residues. The germline V gene has CDR1 SGHNT and CDR2 YENEEA. The CDR3 region is CASSFPLTGELFF. CDR3 DNA sequence: TGTGCCAGCAGCTTCCCCCTCACCGGGGAGCTGTTTTTT.

The chain is built from TRBV3-1 (or the pseudogene TRBV3-2) and TRBJ2-2; D might be TRBD1 or TRBD2, each matching 6 bases. This CDR3 contains 17 residues. Germline lookup yields CDR1 LGHDT and CDR2 YNNKEL (reference sequence). V was pared by 1 base and J by 0 bases, with 12 bases between. This chain's CDR3 is CASSQAPGGANTGELFF. CDR3 nucleotide sequence: TGTGCCAGCAGCCAAGCCCCCGGGGGCGCGAACACCGGGGAGCTGTTTTTT.

The chain joins TRBV30 to TRBJ2-5; D is unclear. With 0 bases removed from V and 5 bases from J, the gap between germline ends came to 10 bases. The CDR3 spans 13 residues. Per the germline V gene, CDR1 is GTSNPN and CDR2 is SVGIG (reference sequence). CDR3 region: CAWSVGVVETQYF. As DNA, the CDR3 is TGTGCCTGGAGTGTTGGGGTCGTGGAGACCCAGTACTTC.

The chain employs TRBV29-1 and TRBJ1-2; no clear D gene. Germline-derived CDR1 and CDR2 are SQVTM and ANQGSEA. This CDR3 spans 13 amino acids. Deletions cut 3 bases from V and 0 bases from J, with 8 bases between. CDR3 in DNA: TGCAGCGTTGATAAAGGACCTAACTATGGCTACACCTTC. This encodes CSVDKGPNYGYTF.

A single count supports this clone. The chain combines TRBV21-1 with TRBJ2-7; TRBD2 is taken as the D call from the table, unchecked against the DNA. TRBV21-1 is an annotated pseudogene. This CDR3 is built from 16 residues. Here the CDR3 DNA reads TGTGCCAGCAGCAAAGCCATTAACTTAATATGCTACGAGCAGTACTTC. This sequence encodes CASSKAINLICYEQYF.

The chain couples TRBV9 to TRBJ1-1; maybe TRBD1 (6 bases). This CDR3 region has 12 residues. The V end was cut by 3 bases, the J end by 4 bases, with 7 bases between. From germline, CDR1 is SGDLS and CDR2 YYNGEE. The CDR3 reads CASSAGATEAFF. CDR3 in DNA: TGTGCCAGCAGCGCAGGGGCCACTGAAGCTTTCTTT.

The CDR3 region has the DNA TGTGCCAGTAGTCTATCCGGGACTTCAGAGACCCAGTACTTC. This encodes CASSLSGTSETQYF. The chain couples TRBV19 to TRBJ2-5, with D tentatively TRBD2 (6 bases). Trimming shortened V by 5 bases and J by 4 bases, and 14 bases separated the two germline ends. The CDR3 sequence is 14 residues long. Germline values: CDR1 LNHDA, CDR2 SQIVND (reference sequence).

The rearrangement links TRBV7-8 to TRBJ2-2; D is unclear. The germline V and J ends were trimmed by 6 bases and 0 bases, with 17 bases remaining between them. The V gene's germline CDR1 is SGHVS and CDR2 FQNEAQ. CDR3 length: 17 amino acids. The DNA of the CDR3 is TGTGCCAGCAGTCCCTCTTGGACGGGCGCGAACACCGGGGAGCTGTTTTTT. This sequence encodes CASSPSWTGANTGELFF.

The V gene is TRBV5-1, the J gene TRBJ1-2; tentatively, D is TRBD1 (6 bases). Per the germline V gene, CDR1 is SGHRS and CDR2 is YFSETQ. The germline V and J ends were trimmed by 4 bases and 3 bases, with 22 bases remaining between them. This CDR3 is 17 amino acids long. The CDR3 loop reads CASSPEPTGASYYGYTF. In nucleotides, the CDR3 is TGCGCCAGCAGCCCGGAACCGACAGGCGCGTCTTACTATGGCTACACCTTC.

The chain carries TRBV6-5 and TRBJ1-6; 7 bases map to TRBD1. CDR3 length equals 14 residues. V gave up 4 bases and J gave up 7 bases; unmatched junction bases: 4. Germline CDR1 MNHEY, CDR2 SVGAGI. The CDR3 nucleotides are TGTGCCAGCAGTTCTGGACAGGCCAATTCACCCCTCCACTTT. Translating it yields CASSSGQANSPLHF.

The CDR3, as DNA: TGTGCCAGCGGACGGTCGACTGAAGCTTTCTTT. Amino acid sequence: CASGRSTEAFF. The J gene is TRBJ1-1, the V gene TRBV12-3 or TRBV12-4; D is unclear. This CDR3 is 11 amino acids long. Deletions cut 8 bases from V and 5 bases from J, with 9 bases between.

The chain recombines TRBV2 with TRBJ2-6; 9 bases fit TRBD1. Trimming at V came to 6 bases and at J to 0 bases, leaving 6 bases not matched to a gene. This CDR3 region has 17 residues. Looked up from germline, CDR1 is SNHLY and CDR2 is FYNNEI. The CDR3 DNA reads TGTGCCAGCAGGGGGGACAGGGATCGCTCTGGGGCCAACGTCCTGACTTTC. Its translation: CASRGDRDRSGANVLTF.

This chain connects TRBV7-9 to TRBJ1-1; a weak D match, TRBD1 (5 bases). Germline-derived CDR1 and CDR2 are SEHNR and FQNEAQ (reference sequence). Trimming removed 1 base at V and 1 base at J, with 10 bases between. The CDR3 length is 15 residues. The CDR3: CASSLVGGRNTEAFF. In DNA form, the CDR3 reads TGTGCCAGCAGCTTAGTTGGGGGGAGGAACACTGAAGCTTTCTTT.

The rearrangement uses TRBV4-1 and TRBJ1-2, with D maybe TRBD1 (5 bases). Trimming shortened V by 4 bases and J by 8 bases, and 17 bases separated the two germline ends. This CDR3 comprises 14 residues. Per the germline V gene, CDR1 is MGHRA and CDR2 is YSYEKL. CDR3: CASSPPGPTKGYTF. The CDR3 nucleotides read TGCGCCAGCAGCCCTCCAGGGCCCACCAAGGGCTACACCTTC.

The rearrangement joins TRBV6-1 to TRBJ2-5; the match to TRBD1 covers 9 bases. Looked up from germline, CDR1 is MNHNS and CDR2 is SASEGT. The CDR3 runs 14 residues. V shed 3 bases and J 5 bases; nucleotides not matched to a gene: 4. The DNA of the CDR3 is TGTGCCAGCAGTGACGGGACAGGGTTGGAGACCCAGTACTTC. The encoded protein is CASSDGTGLETQYF.

This clone was seen once. The rearrangement links TRBV27 to TRBJ2-7; tentatively, D is TRBD2 (5 bases). V was trimmed by 5 bases and J by 5 bases, leaving 13 bases between them. The CDR3 covers 13 residues. The germline V gene has CDR1 MNHEY and CDR2 SMNVEV (reference sequence). The CDR3 DNA follows: TGTGCCAGCAGTGACCTCGGCGGGCACGAGCAGTACTTC. Translating it yields CASSDLGGHEQYF.

The genes are TRBV7-3 and TRBJ1-4; D not resolved. This CDR3 has 13 residues. Trimming took off 2 bases at V and 8 bases at J, with 9 bases between the two ends. Germline assignment: CDR1 SGHTA and CDR2 FQGTGA. The CDR3 DNA is TGTGCCAGCAGCTTAGGATTCGGAGAAAAACTGTTTTTT. Translating gives CASSLGFGEKLFF.

The chain uses TRBV18 and TRBJ2-7; possibly TRBD1 or TRBD2 for D (5 bases each). The CDR3 is 14 residues long. V was clipped by 3 bases and J by 6 bases, with 15 bases between them. Germline assignment: CDR1 KGHSH and CDR2 LQKENI. The CDR3 spells CASSPQRGAGEQYV. The DNA for the CDR3 is TGTGCCAGCTCACCCCAGAGGGGCGCTGGCGAGCAGTACGTC.

V is TRBV12-3 or TRBV12-4 and J is TRBJ1-2; possible D gene TRBD1, 5 bases. The CDR3 has 13 residues. Trimming left V 6 bases short and J 3 bases short, with 11 bases between. The CDR3 region is CASRFGGDYGYTF. DNA of the CDR3: TGTGCCAGCAGATTTGGGGGAGACTATGGCTACACCTTC.

The V call is TRBV28, the J call TRBJ1-3; 7 bases map to TRBD1. This CDR3 comprises 16 residues. V lost 1 base to trimming and J lost 5 bases; unmatched junction nucleotides: 8. The germline V gene has CDR1 MDHEN and CDR2 SYDVKM. Here the CDR3 reads CASSLFYRGFRNTIYF. CDR3 nucleotide sequence: TGTGCCAGCAGTTTATTCTACAGGGGTTTTAGAAACACCATATATTTT.

The chain couples TRBV5-1 to TRBJ1-4; D not certain. Germline CDR1 SGHRS, CDR2 YFSETQ. The CDR3 has 14 amino acids. V lost 4 bases to trimming and J lost 4 bases, with 11 bases between them. CDR3 coding DNA: TGCGCCAGCAGCCCGGACGGATTTAATGAAAAACTGTTTTTT. Its translation is CASSPDGFNEKLFF. The whole variable domain, filled in from reference TRBV5-1 and TRBJ1-4, reads KAGVTQTPRYLIKTRGQQVTLSCSPISGHRSVSWYQQTPGQGLQFLFEYFSETQRNKGNFPGRFSGRQFSNSRSEMNVSTLELGDSALYLCASSPDGFNEKLFFGSGTQLSVL.

CDR3 amino acids: CASSLEGGAGNTIYF. CDR3 coding DNA: TGCGCCAGCAGCCTCGAGGGGGGGGCTGGAAACACCATATATTTT. V gene TRBV5-1 combines with J gene TRBJ1-3, with D possibly matching TRBD1 (6 bases). This CDR3 is built from 15 residues. CDR1 SGHRS and CDR2 YFSETQ come from the germline V gene. Trimming pared 4 bases from V and 2 bases from J, leaving 13 bases between.

The V gene is TRBV4-1, the J gene TRBJ2-3; D gene uncertain. V lost 4 bases, J lost 5 bases, and 10 bases lay in between. From germline, CDR1 is MGHRA and CDR2 YSYEKL. The CDR3 has 13 amino acids. The DNA for the CDR3 is TGCGCCAGCAGCCTCACAGAACTAGATACGCAGTATTTT. It yields the protein CASSLTELDTQYF.

The chain uses TRBV5-5 and TRBJ2-7; perhaps D is TRBD1 or TRBD2 (5 bases each). This CDR3 is built from 15 residues. Looked up from germline, CDR1 is SGHKS and CDR2 is YYEKEE (reference sequence). V was shortened by 0 bases and J by 2 bases, with 12 bases between the two germline ends. Here the CDR3 DNA reads TGTGCCAGCAGCTTGGAGGGACGACCGACCTACGAGCAGTACGTC. This encodes CASSLEGRPTYEQYV.

The chain recombines TRBV5-1 with TRBJ1-2, with TRBD1 as a possible D gene (5 bases). CDR3 size: 15 residues. The germline V gene has CDR1 SGHRS and CDR2 YFSETQ. V shed 0 bases and J shed 5 bases, with 14 bases lying between them. DNA for the CDR3: TGCGCCAGCAGCTTGGAGCCAGGGAATCTTTATGGCTACACCTTC. Amino acid sequence: CASSLEPGNLYGYTF.

V is TRBV5-1 and J is TRBJ2-5, with TRBD1 matching 8 bases. The V gene end was trimmed by 4 bases and the J gene end by 4 bases; junction bases not matched to a gene: 6. CDR1 and CDR2 from the germline V gene are SGHRS and YFSETQ. The length of the CDR3 is 14 residues. CDR3 bases: TGCGCCAGCAGCGCAACAGGGGGAGCAGAGACCCAGTACTTC. Translation gives CASSATGGAETQYF.

The chain is built from TRBV7-6 and TRBJ2-3; D unresolved. CDR1 and CDR2 (germline): SGHVS, FNYEAQ. The CDR3 consists of 13 residues. V was shortened by 7 bases and J by 0 bases, with 8 bases between the two germline ends. This CDR3 reads CASKASSTDTQYF. As DNA, the CDR3 is TGTGCCAGCAAAGCCTCTAGCACAGATACGCAGTATTTT.

This clone was seen just once. The chain carries TRBV27 and TRBJ1-1, with D possibly being TRBD1 (6 bases). Trimming cost V 2 bases and J 10 bases, with 14 bases left between them. This CDR3 region has 13 residues. Germline CDR1 MNHEY, CDR2 SMNVEV (reference sequence). CDR3 DNA: TGTGCCAGCAGTTTAGTCCAGGGGAGTCGAGCTTTCTTT. Translation: CASSLVQGSRAFF.

The V call is TRBV21-1, the J call TRBJ2-3; whether TRBD2, the table's D call, matches the DNA was not checked. TRBV21-1 corresponds to a pseudogene. The length of the CDR3 is 14 residues. In nucleotides, the CDR3 is TGTGCCAGCACCCCGGGGTCTCGGACAGATACGCAGTATTTT. Its translation: CASTPGSRTDTQYF.